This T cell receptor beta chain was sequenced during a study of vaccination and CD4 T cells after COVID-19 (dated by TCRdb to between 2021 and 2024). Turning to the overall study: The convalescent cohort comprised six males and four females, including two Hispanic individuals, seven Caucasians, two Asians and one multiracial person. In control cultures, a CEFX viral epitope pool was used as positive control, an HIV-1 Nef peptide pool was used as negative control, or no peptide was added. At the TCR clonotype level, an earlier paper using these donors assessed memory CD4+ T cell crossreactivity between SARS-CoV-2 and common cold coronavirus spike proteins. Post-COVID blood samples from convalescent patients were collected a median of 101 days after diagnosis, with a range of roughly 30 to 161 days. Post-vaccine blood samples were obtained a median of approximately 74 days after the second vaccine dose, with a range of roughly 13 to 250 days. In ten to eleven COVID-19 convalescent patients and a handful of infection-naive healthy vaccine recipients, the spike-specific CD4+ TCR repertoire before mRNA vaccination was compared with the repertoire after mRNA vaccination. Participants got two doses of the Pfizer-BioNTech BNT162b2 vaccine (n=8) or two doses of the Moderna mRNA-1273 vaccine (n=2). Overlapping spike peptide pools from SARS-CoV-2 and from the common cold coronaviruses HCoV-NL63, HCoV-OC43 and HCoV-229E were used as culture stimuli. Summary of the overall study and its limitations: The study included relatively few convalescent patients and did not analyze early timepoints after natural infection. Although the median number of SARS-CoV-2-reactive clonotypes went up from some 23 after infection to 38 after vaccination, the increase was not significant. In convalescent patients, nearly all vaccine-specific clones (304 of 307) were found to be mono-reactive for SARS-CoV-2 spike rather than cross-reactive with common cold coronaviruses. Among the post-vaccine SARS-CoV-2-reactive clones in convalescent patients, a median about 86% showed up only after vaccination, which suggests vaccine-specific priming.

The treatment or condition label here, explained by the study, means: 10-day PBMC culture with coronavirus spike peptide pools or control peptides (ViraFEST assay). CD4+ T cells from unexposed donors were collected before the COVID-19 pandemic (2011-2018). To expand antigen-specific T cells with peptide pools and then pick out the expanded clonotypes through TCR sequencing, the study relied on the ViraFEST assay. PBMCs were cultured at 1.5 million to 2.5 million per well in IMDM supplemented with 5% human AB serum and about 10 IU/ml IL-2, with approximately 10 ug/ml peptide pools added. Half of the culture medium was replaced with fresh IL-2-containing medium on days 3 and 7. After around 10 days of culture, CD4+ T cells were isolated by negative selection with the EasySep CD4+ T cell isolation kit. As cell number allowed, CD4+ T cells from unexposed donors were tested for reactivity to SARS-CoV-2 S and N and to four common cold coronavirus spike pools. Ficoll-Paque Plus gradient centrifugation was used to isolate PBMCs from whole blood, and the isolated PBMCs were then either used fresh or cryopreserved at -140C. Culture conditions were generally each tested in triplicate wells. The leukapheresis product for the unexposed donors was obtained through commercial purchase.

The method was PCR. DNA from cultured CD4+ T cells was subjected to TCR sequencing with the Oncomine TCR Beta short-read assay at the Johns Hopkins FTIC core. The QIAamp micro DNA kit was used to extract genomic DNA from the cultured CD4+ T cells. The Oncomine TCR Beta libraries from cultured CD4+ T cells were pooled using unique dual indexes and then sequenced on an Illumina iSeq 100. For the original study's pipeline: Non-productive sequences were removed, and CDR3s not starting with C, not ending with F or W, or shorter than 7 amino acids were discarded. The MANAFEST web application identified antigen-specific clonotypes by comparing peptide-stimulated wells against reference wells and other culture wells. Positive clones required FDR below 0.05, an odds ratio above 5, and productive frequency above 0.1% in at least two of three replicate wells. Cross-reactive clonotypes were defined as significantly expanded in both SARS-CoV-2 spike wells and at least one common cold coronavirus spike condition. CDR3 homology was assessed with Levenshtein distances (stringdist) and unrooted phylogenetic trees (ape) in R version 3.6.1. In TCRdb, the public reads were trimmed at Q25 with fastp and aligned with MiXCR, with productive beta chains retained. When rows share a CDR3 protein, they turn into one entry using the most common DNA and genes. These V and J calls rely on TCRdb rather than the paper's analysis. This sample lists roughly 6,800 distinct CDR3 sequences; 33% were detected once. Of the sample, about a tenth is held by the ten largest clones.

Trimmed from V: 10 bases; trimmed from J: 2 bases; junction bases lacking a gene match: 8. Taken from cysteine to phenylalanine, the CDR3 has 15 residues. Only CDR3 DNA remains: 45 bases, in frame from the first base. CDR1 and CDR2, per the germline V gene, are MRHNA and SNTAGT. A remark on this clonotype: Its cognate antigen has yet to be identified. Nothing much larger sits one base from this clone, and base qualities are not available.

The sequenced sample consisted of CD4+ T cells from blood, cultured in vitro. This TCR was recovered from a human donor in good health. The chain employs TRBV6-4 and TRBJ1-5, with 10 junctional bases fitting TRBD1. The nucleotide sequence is TGTGCCACCAGCCCCGGGACAGGGGGCAATCAGCCCCAGCATTTT. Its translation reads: CATSPGTGGNQPQHF.